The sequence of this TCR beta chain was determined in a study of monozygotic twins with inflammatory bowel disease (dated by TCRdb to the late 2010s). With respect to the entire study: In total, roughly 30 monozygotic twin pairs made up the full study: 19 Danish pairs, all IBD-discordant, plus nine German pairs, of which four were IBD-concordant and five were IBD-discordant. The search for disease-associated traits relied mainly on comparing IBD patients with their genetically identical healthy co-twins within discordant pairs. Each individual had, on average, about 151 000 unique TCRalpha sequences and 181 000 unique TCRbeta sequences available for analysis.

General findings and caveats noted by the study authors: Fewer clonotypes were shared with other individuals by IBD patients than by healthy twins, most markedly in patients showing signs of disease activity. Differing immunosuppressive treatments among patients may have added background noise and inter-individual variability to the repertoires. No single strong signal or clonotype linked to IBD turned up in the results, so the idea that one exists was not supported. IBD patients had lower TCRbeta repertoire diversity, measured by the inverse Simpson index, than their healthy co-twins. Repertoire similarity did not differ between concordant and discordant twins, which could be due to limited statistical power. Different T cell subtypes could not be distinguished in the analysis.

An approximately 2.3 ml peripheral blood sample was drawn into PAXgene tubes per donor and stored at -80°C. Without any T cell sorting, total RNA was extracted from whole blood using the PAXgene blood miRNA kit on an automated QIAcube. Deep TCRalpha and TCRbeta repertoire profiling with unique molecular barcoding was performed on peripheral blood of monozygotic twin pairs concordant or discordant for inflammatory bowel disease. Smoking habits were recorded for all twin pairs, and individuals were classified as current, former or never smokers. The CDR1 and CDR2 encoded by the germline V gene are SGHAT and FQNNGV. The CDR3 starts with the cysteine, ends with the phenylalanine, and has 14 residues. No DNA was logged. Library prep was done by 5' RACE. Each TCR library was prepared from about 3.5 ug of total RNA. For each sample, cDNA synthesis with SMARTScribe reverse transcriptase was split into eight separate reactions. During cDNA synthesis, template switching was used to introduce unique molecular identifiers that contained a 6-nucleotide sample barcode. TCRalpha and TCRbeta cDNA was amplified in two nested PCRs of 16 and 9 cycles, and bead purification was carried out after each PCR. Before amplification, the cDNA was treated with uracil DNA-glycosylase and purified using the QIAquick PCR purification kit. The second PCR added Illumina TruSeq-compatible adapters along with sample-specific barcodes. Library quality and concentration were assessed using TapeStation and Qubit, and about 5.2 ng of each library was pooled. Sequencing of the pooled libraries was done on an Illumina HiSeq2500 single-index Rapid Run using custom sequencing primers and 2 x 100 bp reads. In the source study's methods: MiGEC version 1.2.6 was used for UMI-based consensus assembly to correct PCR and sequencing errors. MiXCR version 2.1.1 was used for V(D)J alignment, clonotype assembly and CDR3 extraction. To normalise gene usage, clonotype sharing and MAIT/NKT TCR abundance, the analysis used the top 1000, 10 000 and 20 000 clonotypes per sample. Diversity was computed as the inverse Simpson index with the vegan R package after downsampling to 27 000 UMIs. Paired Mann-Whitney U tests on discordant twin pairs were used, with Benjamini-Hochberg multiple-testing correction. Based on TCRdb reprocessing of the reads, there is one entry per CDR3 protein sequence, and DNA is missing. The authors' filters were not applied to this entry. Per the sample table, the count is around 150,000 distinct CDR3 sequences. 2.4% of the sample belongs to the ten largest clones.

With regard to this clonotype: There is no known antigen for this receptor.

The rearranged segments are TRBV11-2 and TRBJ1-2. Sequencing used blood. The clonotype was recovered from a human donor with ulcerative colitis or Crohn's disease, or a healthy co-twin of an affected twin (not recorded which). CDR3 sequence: CASSLYGPEYGYTF. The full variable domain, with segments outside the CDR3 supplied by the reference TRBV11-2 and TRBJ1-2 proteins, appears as EAGVAQSPRYKIIEKRQSVAFWCNPISGHATLYWYQQILGQGPKLLIQFQNNGVVDDSQLPKDRFSAERLKGVDSTLKIQPAKLEDSAVYLCASSLYGPEYGYTFGSGTRLTVV.